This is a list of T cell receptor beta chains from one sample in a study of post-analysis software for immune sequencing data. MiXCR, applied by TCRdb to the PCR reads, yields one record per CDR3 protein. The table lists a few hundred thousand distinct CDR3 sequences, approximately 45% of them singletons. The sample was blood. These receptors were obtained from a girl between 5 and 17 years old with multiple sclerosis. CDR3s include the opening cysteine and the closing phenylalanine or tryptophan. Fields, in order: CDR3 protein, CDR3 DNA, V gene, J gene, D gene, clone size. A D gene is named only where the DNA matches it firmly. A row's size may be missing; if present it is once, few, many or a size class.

CASSETSGSWETQYF	TGTGCCAGCAGTGAAACGAGCGGGAGTTGGGAGACCCAGTACTTC	TRBV6-1	TRBJ2-5	TRBD2	NA
CASRLAGGYYSTDTQYF	TGTGCCAGCAGGCTAGCGGGGGGTTACTATAGCACAGATACGCAGTATTTT	TRBV7-2	TRBJ2-3	TRBD2	NA
CSVVWTGMIGYTF	TGCAGCGTTGTATGGACAGGGATGATTGGCTACACCTTC	TRBV29-1	TRBJ1-2	TRBD1	few
CASRRAGTDNEQFF	TGTGCCAGCAGGAGAGCGGGAACCGACAATGAGCAGTTCTTC	TRBV6-1	TRBJ2-1	TRBD2	once
CASSQQGDTQYF	TGCGCCAGCAGCCAACAGGGAGATACGCAGTATTTT	TRBV4-1	TRBJ2-3	NA	NA
CASSTGVQPQHF	TGTGCCAGCAGCACAGGGGTTCAGCCCCAGCATTTT	TRBV12-3/TRBV12-4	TRBJ1-5	TRBD1	NA
CASSQEVQGGGAQYF	TGCGCCAGCAGCCAAGAGGTCCAGGGTGGGGGGGCCCAGTACTTC	TRBV4-1	TRBJ2-5	TRBD2	NA
CASSVRLLGQPQHF	TGTGCCAGCAGCGTGAGGTTGTTGGGTCAGCCCCAGCATTTT	TRBV7-3	TRBJ1-5	NA	few
CASTLAGSRELFF	TGTGCCAGCACCCTAGCGGGATCTAGGGAGCTGTTTTTT	TRBV6-5	TRBJ2-2	TRBD2	NA
CSVEDRASGQWNEQFF	TGCAGCGTTGAAGATAGGGCTAGCGGGCAGTGGAATGAGCAGTTCTTC	TRBV29-1	TRBJ2-1	TRBD2	NA
CASSLGGGGAYEQYF	TGTGCCAGCAGTTTAGGGGGCGGCGGCGCCTACGAGCAGTACTTC	TRBV28	TRBJ2-7	NA	few
CASSSNPGQNTEAFF	TGCGCCAGCAGTTCTAACCCGGGACAGAACACTGAAGCTTTCTTT	TRBV5-1	TRBJ1-1	NA	few
CASSPGLAGVGSYEQYF	TGTGCCAGCAGTCCTGGACTAGCGGGAGTTGGGTCCTACGAGCAGTACTTC	TRBV2	TRBJ2-7	TRBD2	few
CASSRRESTDTQYF	TGTGCCAGCAGTAGGAGGGAATCCACAGATACGCAGTATTTT	TRBV27	TRBJ2-3	NA	few
CASSLGVLAGTSYEQYF	TGTGCCAGCAGCTTAGGTGTCCTAGCGGGGACTTCCTACGAGCAGTACTTC	TRBV7-2	TRBJ2-7	TRBD2	NA
CSASGLAGGFSETQYF	TGCAGTGCTAGTGGACTAGCGGGAGGATTTTCGGAAACGCAGTATTTT	TRBV20-1	TRBJ2-3	TRBD2	NA
CASSSDRWENQPQHF	TGTGCCAGCAGCTCGGACAGGTGGGAAAATCAGCCCCAGCATTTT	TRBV11-2	TRBJ1-5	TRBD1	NA
CASRPADSSTYEQYF	TGTGCCAGCAGGCCCGCGGACAGTTCCACCTACGAGCAGTACTTC	TRBV28	TRBJ2-7	NA	once
CASLRGGEKNIQYF	TGTGCCAGCCTTCGGGGAGGGGAGAAAAATATTCAGTACTTC	TRBV28	TRBJ2-4	TRBD2	NA
CASSPGWQKNTEAFF	TGTGCCAGCAGTCCCGGGTGGCAGAAGAACACTGAAGCTTTCTTT	TRBV12-3/TRBV12-4	TRBJ1-1	NA	NA
CASSQGGVYEQYF	TGCGCCAGCAGCCAAGGAGGGGTTTACGAGCAGTACTTC	TRBV4-1	TRBJ2-7	NA	few
CASSETGASSYEQYF	TGTGCCAGCAGTGAGACAGGCGCCAGCTCCTACGAGCAGTACTTC	TRBV12-3/TRBV12-4	TRBJ2-7	NA	NA
CSSSLVRTGGYGYTF	TGTTCCAGCAGCTTGGTCCGGACAGGGGGCTATGGCTACACCTTC	TRBV7-9	TRBJ1-2	TRBD1	NA
CSVGTGNMNTEAFF	TGCAGCGTTGGGACAGGAAATATGAACACTGAAGCTTTCTTT	TRBV29-1	TRBJ1-1	TRBD1	few
CSAPQDRVREKLFF	TGCAGTGCTCCCCAGGATCGGGTGAGAGAAAAACTGTTTTTT	TRBV20-1	TRBJ1-4	NA	NA
CASSFLRDEQYF	TGTGCCAGCAGTTTCCTTAGGGACGAGCAGTACTTC	TRBV12-3/TRBV12-4	TRBJ2-7	NA	NA
CASSQSGGRLVTYGYTF	TGTGCCAGCAGCCAATCAGGGGGCAGGTTGGTAACTTATGGCTACACCTTC	TRBV4-2	TRBJ1-2	TRBD1	few
CASSLGQGARAKNIQYF	TGTGCCAGCAGTTTGGGACAGGGGGCGCGTGCCAAAAACATTCAGTACTTC	TRBV28	TRBJ2-4	TRBD1	NA
CASSLEGTGVETQYF	TGTGCCAGCAGCTTAGAGGGGACAGGGGTTGAGACCCAGTACTTC	TRBV11-2	TRBJ2-5	TRBD1	few